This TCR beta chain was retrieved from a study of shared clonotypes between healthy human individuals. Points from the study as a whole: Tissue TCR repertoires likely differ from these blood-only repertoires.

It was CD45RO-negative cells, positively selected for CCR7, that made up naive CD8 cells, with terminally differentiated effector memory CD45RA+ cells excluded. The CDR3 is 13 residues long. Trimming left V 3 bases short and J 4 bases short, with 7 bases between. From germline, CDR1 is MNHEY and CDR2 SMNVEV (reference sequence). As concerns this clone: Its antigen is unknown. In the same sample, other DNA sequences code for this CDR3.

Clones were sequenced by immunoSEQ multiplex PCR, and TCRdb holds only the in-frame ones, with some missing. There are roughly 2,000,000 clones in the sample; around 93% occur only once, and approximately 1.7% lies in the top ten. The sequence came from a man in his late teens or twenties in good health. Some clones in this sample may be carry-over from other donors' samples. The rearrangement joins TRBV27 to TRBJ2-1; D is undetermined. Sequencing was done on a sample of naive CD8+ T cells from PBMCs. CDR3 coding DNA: TGTGCCAGCAGTTTGAGTGCGTACAATGAGCAGTTCTTC. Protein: CASSLSAYNEQFF.